The rows below give T cell receptor beta chains drawn from one sample of a study of siplizumab effects on memory and regulatory T cells. Assay: immunoSEQ multiplex PCR; the TCRdb copy retains only in-frame clones and omits some. The sample comprises some 120,000 clones, 85% to 95% of which are singletons, and roughly 0.16% rests with the top ten. The sample was non-Treg CD4+ T cells sorted from blood. The receptor source for this set is a human donor in good health. The CDR3 runs from the conserved cysteine through the conserved F or W. Each record gives: D gene, V gene, clone size, J gene, CDR3 DNA, CDR3 protein. A D gene is named only where the DNA matches it firmly. Expanded clones are given a class, and other clones once, few, many or no size at all.

>TRBD2|TRBV7-2|.|TRBJ2-7
TGTGCCAGCAGCGTCACCGGGACTAGCGCTTACGAGCAGTACTTC
CASSVTGTSAYEQYF
>.|TRBV10-3|.|TRBJ1-5
TGTGCCATCAGTGAAGTTACGGTCAATCAGCCCCAGCATTTT
CAISEVTVNQPQHF
>.|TRBV7-9|.|TRBJ1-2
TGTGCCAGCAGCCTCGCAGGACAGCTCAATAACTATGGCTACACCTTC
CASSLAGQLNNYGYTF
>.|TRBV19|once|TRBJ1-1
TGTGCCAGTAGCGCAGGGAGCGCGAACACTGAAGCTTTCTTT
CASSAGSANTEAFF
>.|TRBV28|.|TRBJ1-6
TGTGCCAGCAGCCGATTTTCGGGGACCCACTTT
CASSRFSGTHF
>.|TRBV11-2|few|TRBJ2-7
TGTGCCAGCAGCTTCTACTACGAGCAGTACTTC
CASSFYYEQYF
>TRBD1|TRBV7-2|.|TRBJ1-2
TGTGCCAGCAGCATGCCGGGACAGGGGAGTGATGGCTACACCTTC
CASSMPGQGSDGYTF
>.|TRBV7-3|.|TRBJ1-3
TGTGCCAGCAGCTTAGGGCGGTCTGGGGCTGGAAACACCATATATTTT
CASSLGRSGAGNTIYF
>TRBD2|TRBV6-4|.|TRBJ2-3
TGTGCCAGCAGTGCGACCTTGTTAGCGGGGGATACGCAGTATTTT
CASSATLLAGDTQYF
>TRBD1|TRBV7-3|once|TRBJ1-3
TGTGCCAGCAGCTGGGACAGGGGGCATGGAAACACCATATATTTT
CASSWDRGHGNTIYF
>TRBD1|TRBV2|.|TRBJ1-5
TGTGCCAGCAGCAGGACAGGGGATCAGCCCCAGCATTTT
CASSRTGDQPQHF
>.|TRBV10-3|.|TRBJ1-2
TGTGCCATCAGTGAGTCTGGGGGGGCCTATGGCTACACCTTC
CAISESGGAYGYTF
>.|TRBV5-1|.|TRBJ2-5
TGCGCCAGCAGTGGAACGACAGGTCGGGAGATCCAGTACTTC
CASSGTTGREIQYF
>.|TRBV10-2|.|TRBJ1-1
TGCGCCAGCAGGGAGACAGGTCGTACCACTGAAGCTTTCTTT
CASRETGRTTEAFF
>.|TRBV11-2|.|TRBJ2-2
TGTGCCAGCAGCTCGGAACCAACGAACACCGGGGAGCTGTTTTTT
CASSSEPTNTGELFF
>.|TRBV27|once|TRBJ2-5
TGTGCCAGCAGTTGGGGAGGGGCAGGGGGCTGGAAGACCCAGTACTTC
CASSWGGAGGWKTQYF
>.|TRBV5-1|.|TRBJ2-7
TGCGCCAGCAGCTTGGGGAGCTCCTACGAGCAGTACTTC
CASSLGSSYEQYF
>TRBD1|TRBV5-4|.|TRBJ2-2
TGTGCCAGCAGCACTGGGACAGGGGTCACCGGGGAGCTGTTTTTT
CASSTGTGVTGELFF
>.|TRBV6-4|.|TRBJ2-2
TGTGCCAGCAGTGCCACTTCGAACACCGGGGAGCTGTTTTTT
CASSATSNTGELFF
>.|TRBV4-1|.|TRBJ2-7
TGCGCCAGCAGCCAAGATCCCCAGGTTACCTTCGGGGTCTACTACGAGCAGTACTTC
CASSQDPQVTFGVYYEQYF
>.|TRBV7-9|.|TRBJ2-1
TGTGCCAGCAGCTTAGCCTTGGTCAGCGCGGACGAGCAGTTCTTC
CASSLALVSADEQFF
>TRBD2|TRBV4-2|.|TRBJ2-2
TGTGCCAGCAGCTTAGCGGGGGGGCCGGGGGAGCTGTTTTTT
CASSLAGGPGELFF
>.|TRBV25-1|.|TRBJ1-6
TGTGCCAGCAGTGAGCGCACCAATTCACCCCTCCACTTT
CASSERTNSPLHF
>.|TRBV6-6|.|TRBJ1-2
TGTGCCAGCAGCCAAGGGGGCTACACCTTC
CASSQGGYTF
>.|TRBV19|.|TRBJ1-5
TGTGCCAGTAGTATAGTCGGAGGGGCCGGCAATCAGCCCCAGCATTTT
CASSIVGGAGNQPQHF
>.|TRBV5-1|.|TRBJ1-3
TGCGCCAGCAGCCGCGACGGGGGGGACTCTGGAAACACCATATATTTT
CASSRDGGDSGNTIYF
>TRBD1|TRBV7-9|.|TRBJ1-2
TGTGCCAGCAGCTTACAGGGGGCCAAGGACTATGGCTACACCTTC
CASSLQGAKDYGYTF
>TRBD1|TRBV4-3|.|TRBJ1-1
TGCGCCAGCAGACGACAGGGAAGGCAGGAGAACACTGAAGCTTTCTTT
CASRRQGRQENTEAFF
>.|TRBV2|.|TRBJ1-2
TGTGCCAGCAATGGGGGGACGGCCTATGGCTACACCTTC
CASNGGTAYGYTF
>.|TRBV11-3|.|TRBJ2-3
TGTGCCAGCAGCTTAGATACCGGGTTCGATACGCAGTATTTT
CASSLDTGFDTQYF
>.|TRBV18|.|TRBJ1-1
TGTGCCAGCTCACCGAGTCGTAGTGGCGGAACTGAAGCTTTCTTT
CASSPSRSGGTEAFF
>.|TRBV5-6|.|TRBJ1-2
TGTGCCAGCAGCCCGGGGCCATATGGCTACACCTTC
CASSPGPYGYTF